This section outlines one T cell receptor beta chain sequence together with its context. The antigen it binds to is not known. At one end, the junction sequence differs from germline, possibly due to a read error. Other DNA sequences in this specimen translate into the identical CDR3. Participants in the prospective study were enrolled through a virtual design, were aged roughly 18 to 100 years, and lived in 24 United States geographic areas. In the prospective study, cohorts were assigned on the basis of participant-reported clinical history obtained from a screening survey and a study questionnaire. Mobile phlebotomists in the prospective study collected whole blood, serum and a nasopharyngeal or oropharyngeal swab from every participant. Participants in the prospective study had the option to provide additional blood draws and questionnaires over a roughly 2-month period. Prospective study blood samples were shipped either frozen or at room temperature before DNA extraction.

From the germline V gene, CDR1 is SGHDT and CDR2 is YYEEEE. Measured from the cysteine to the phenylalanine, the CDR3 is 18 residues long. CDR3 DNA is the only sequence kept; it has 54 bases, read in frame from the first base. These data originate in a study of blood T cell repertoires in COVID-19 (dated by TCRdb to 2020 to 2021). Some background on the complete study: Samples from collaborators originated in the United States, Italy and Spain and spanned both the acute and convalescent phases of COVID-19. Where available, HLA class I and class II types were obtained from metadata supplied by the sample provider rather than from assay-based typing. Deeply sampled blood TCRbeta repertoires from subjects exposed to, actively infected with, or recovered from COVID-19 were included in the dataset. The repertoires were released in a freely available public database intended as a resource for research on the immune response to SARS-CoV-2. Samples came from the ongoing ImmuneRACE study (first 160 participants) plus 1,254 subjects from 6 global collaborators. The prospective study material was composed of cDNA or gDNA derived from T cells, B-cell-depleted T cells, or PBMCs. Nearly every sample came with metadata listing a de-identified subject ID, COVID-19 status, age in years and sex.

Broader findings and caveats from the paper: The quantity of clinical and demographic metadata differed by source and by participant and was supplied without curation.

TCRbeta CDR3 regions were amplified from genomic DNA by means of the immunoSEQ Assay, a bias-controlled multiplex PCR. The study's processing was this. The number of nucleated cells in each sample was estimated from the amplification of reference gene primers within the assay. To quantify the absolute abundance of each unique TCRbeta CDR3 rearrangement, sequence reads were collapsed and filtered. For each sample, productive Simpson clonality was calculated as the square root of Simpson's diversity index over productive rearrangements. TCRdb stores this immuneACCESS table with in-frame sequences only. Part of the clones is absent; in the studies checked, under half of the shortfall reflects unresolved V genes, and no reason is known for the rest. The V and J calls and clone size are taken from that table; D and trimming were inferred from the DNA. This sample lists 150,000 to 200,000 clones; 76% were detected once. The top ten constitute about 17% of the sample.

Material: PBMCs or T cells enriched from blood (not recorded which). The chain employs TRBV5-6 and TRBJ2-6, with TRBD2 tentatively as D gene (7 bases match). The receptor was derived from a woman in her fifties or sixties with acute COVID-19. The CDR3 amino acid sequence is: CASSSRGAQVSGANVLTF. At the DNA level, the sequence is TGTGCTAGCAGTTCCCGGGGGGCCCAAGTCTCTGGGGCCAACGTCCTGACTTTC.